The present T cell receptor (beta chain) was sequenced within a study of cytomegalovirus exposure and HLA in healthy donors. The protocol was immunoSEQ multiplex PCR, while the TCRdb copy is restricted to in-frame clones and leaves out a portion. Among 250,000 to 350,000 clones listed, about nine tenths were seen once. The V and J ends lost 8 bases and 3 bases respectively, with 8 bases between them. From germline, CDR1 is MNHEY and CDR2 SMNVEV (reference sequence). This CDR3 has 11 amino acids. The sequenced sample consisted of PBMCs. The chain has TRBV27 and TRBJ2-7, with unresolved D. The sequence derives from a woman in her 30s in good health and CMV-seropositive. CDR3 coding DNA: TGTGCCAGCGGAGACGGCTACGAGCAGTACTTC. Encoded protein: CASGDGYEQYF.